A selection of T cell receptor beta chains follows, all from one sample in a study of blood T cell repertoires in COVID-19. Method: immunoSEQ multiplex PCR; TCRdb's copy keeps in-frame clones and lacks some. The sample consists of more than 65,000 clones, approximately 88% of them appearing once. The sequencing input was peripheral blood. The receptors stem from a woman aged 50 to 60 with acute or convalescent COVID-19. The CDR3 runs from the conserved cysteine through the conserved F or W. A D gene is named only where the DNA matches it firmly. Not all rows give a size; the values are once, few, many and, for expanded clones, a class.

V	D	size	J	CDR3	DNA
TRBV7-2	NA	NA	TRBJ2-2	CASSLRQTNTGELFF	TGTGCCAGCAGCTTACGGCAGACTAACACCGGGGAGCTGTTTTTT
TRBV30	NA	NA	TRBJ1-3	CAWSPLSNTIYF	TGTGCCTGGAGTCCTTTAAGCAACACCATATATTTT
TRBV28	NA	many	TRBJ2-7	CASTSFDSQSSYEQYF	TGTGCCAGCACTAGTTTCGACAGCCAATCCTCCTACGAGCAGTACTTC
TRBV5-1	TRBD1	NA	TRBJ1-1	CASSWDSSNTEAFF	TGCGCCAGCAGCTGGGACAGTTCCAACACTGAAGCTTTCTTT
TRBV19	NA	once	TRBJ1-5	CASSIPGSKGQPQHF	TGTGCCAGTAGTATCCCGGGATCGAAAGGACAGCCCCAGCATTTT
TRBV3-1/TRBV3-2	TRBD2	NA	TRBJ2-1	CASSHRGVYNEQFF	TGTGCCAGCAGCCACCGGGGGGTGTACAATGAGCAGTTCTTC
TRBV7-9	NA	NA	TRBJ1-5	CASSLGQGNQPQHF	TGTGCCAGCAGCTTGGGGCAGGGGAATCAGCCCCAGCATTTT
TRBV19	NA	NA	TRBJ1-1	CASSIAYNTEAFF	TGTGCCAGTAGTATTGCCTATAACACTGAAGCTTTCTTT
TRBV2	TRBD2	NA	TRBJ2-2	CASSELSGSVTGELFF	TGTGCCAGCAGTGAACTAAGCGGGAGTGTCACCGGGGAGCTGTTTTTT
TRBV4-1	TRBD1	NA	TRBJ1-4	CASSQTQGRSEKLFF	TGCGCCAGCAGCCAGACACAGGGGCGCTCTGAAAAACTGTTTTTT
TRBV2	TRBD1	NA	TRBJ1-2	CASSVLPTGGAGYTF	TGTGCCAGCAGCGTACTCCCGACAGGGGGGGCTGGCTACACCTTC
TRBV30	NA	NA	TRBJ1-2	CAWTVGRIYYGYTF	TGTGCCTGGACCGTAGGCAGGATCTACTATGGCTACACCTTC
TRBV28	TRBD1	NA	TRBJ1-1	CASSFVSRTGNTEAFF	TGTGCCAGCAGTTTCGTTTCCCGGACAGGGAACACTGAAGCTTTCTTT
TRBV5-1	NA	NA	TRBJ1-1	CASSATDSYEAFF	TGCGCCAGCAGCGCAACGGACAGCTATGAAGCTTTCTTT
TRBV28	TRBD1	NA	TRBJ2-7	CASSPPGQGHEQYF	TGTGCCAGCAGTCCGCCGGGACAGGGCCACGAGCAGTACTTC
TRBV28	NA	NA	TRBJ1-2	CASSFGGTNTGYTF	TGTGCCAGCAGTTTTGGAGGAACGAACACTGGCTACACCTTC
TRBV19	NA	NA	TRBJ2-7	CASQQDNSYEQYF	TGTGCCAGCCAACAGGATAACTCCTACGAGCAGTACTTC
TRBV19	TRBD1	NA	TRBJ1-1	CASILGQGNTEAFF	TGTGCCAGTATTCTGGGACAGGGGAACACTGAAGCTTTCTTT
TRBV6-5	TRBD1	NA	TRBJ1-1	CASSRDRGQEAFF	TGTGCCAGCAGCCGAGATAGGGGACAGGAAGCTTTCTTT
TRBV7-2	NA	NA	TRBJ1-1	CASSFRGTGWTEAFF	TGTGCCAGCAGCTTCAGGGGAACAGGGTGGACTGAAGCTTTCTTT
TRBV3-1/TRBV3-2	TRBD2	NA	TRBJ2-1	CASSQSSGSSREQFF	TGTGCCAGCAGCCAAAGTAGCGGGAGTTCCCGTGAGCAGTTCTTC
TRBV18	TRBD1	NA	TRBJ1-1	CASSPGTVNTEAFF	TGTGCCAGCTCACCAGGGACAGTGAACACTGAAGCTTTCTTT